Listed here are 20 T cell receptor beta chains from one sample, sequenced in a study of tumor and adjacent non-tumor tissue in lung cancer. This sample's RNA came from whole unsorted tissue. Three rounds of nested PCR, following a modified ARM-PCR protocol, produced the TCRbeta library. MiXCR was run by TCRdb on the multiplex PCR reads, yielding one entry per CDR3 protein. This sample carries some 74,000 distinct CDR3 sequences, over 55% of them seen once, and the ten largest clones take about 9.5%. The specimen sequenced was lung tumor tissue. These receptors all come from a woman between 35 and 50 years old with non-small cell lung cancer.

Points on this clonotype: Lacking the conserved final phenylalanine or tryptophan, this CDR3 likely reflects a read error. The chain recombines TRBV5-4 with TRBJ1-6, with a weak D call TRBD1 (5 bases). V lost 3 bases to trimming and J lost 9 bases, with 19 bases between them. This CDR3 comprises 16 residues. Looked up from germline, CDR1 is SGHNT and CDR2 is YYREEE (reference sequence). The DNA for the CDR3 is TGTGCCAGCAGCTCTGACCCTACAGGAGTCTTTTCACCCCTCCACTAT. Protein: CASSSDPTGVFSPLHY.

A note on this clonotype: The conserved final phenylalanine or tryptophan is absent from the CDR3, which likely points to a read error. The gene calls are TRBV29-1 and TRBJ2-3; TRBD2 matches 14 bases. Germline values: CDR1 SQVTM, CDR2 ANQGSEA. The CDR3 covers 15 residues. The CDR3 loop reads CSAQGLAGGMNTQYL. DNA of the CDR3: TGCAGCGCTCAAGGACTAGCGGGAGGTATGAATACACAGTATTTG.

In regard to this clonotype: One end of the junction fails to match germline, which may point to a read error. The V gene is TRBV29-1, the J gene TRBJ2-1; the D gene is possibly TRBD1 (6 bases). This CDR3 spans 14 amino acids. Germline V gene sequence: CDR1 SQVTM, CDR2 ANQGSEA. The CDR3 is CSVDSRGASSEQFF. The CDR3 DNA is TGCAGTGTTGATAGCAGGGGAGCCTCGAGTGAGCAGTTCTTC.

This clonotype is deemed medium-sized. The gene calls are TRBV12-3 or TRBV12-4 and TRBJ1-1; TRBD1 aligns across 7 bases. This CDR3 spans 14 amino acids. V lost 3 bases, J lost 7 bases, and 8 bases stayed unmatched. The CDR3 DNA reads TGTGCCAGCAGTTTCACCTCGACAGGGATTGAAGCTTTCTTT. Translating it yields CASSFTSTGIEAFF.

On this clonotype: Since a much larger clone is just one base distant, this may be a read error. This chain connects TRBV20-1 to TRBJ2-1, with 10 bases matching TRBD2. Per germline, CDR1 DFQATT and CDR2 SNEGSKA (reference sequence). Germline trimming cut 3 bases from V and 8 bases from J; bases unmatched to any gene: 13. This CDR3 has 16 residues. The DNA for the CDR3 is TGCAGTGCTAGGACTAGCGGGCTCTCCGGCAACCATGAGCAGTTCTTC. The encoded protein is CSARTSGLSGNHEQFF.

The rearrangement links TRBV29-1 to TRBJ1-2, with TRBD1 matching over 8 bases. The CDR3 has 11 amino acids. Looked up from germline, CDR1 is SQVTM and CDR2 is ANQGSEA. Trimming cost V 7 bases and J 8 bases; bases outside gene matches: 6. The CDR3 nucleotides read TGCAGCGCAAGGACAGGGTCGGGCTACACCTTC. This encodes CSARTGSGYTF.

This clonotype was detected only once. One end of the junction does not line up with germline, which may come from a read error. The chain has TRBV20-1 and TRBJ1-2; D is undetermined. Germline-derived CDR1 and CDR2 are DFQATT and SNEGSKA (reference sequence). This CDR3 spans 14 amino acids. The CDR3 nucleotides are TGCACTGCTCAAAAAGACCTAGGTGGCTATGGCTACACCTTC. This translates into CTAQKDLGGYGYTF.

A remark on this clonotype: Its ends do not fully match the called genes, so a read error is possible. CDR3 DNA sequence: TGTACCAGCAGCCAAGTTCAGGGCCTTAGCTATCAGCCCCAGCATTTT. This translates into CTSSQVQGLSYQPQHF. This sequence joins TRBV4-2 and TRBJ1-5; a weak D match, TRBD1 (5 bases). CDR3 length: 16 amino acids. Germline V lookup: CDR1 LGHNA, CDR2 YNFKEQ.

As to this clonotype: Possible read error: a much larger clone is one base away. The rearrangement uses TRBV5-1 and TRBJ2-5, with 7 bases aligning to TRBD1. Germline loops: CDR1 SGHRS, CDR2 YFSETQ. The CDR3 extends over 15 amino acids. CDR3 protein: CASSFHGQAQETRYF. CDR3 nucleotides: TGCGCCAGCAGCTTCCATGGACAGGCTCAAGAGACCCGGTACTTC.

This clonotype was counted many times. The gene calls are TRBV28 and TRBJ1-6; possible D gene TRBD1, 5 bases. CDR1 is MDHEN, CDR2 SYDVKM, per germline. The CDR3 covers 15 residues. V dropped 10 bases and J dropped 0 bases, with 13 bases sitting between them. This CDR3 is CAIQGFSSYNSPLHF. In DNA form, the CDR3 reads TGTGCCATCCAGGGCTTCAGCTCCTATAATTCACCCCTCCACTTT.

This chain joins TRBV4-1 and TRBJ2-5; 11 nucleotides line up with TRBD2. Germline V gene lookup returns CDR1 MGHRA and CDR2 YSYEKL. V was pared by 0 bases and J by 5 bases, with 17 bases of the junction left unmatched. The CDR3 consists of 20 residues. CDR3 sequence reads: CASSQEHLTTLAGVRETQYF. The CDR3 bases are TGCGCCAGCAGCCAAGAACACCTCACCACACTAGCGGGGGTCCGGGAGACCCAGTACTTC.

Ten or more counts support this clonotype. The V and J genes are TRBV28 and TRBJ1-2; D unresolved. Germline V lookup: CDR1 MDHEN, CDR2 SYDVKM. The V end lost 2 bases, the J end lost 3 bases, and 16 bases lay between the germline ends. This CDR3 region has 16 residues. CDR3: CASSLDWEGRDYGYTF. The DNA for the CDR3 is TGTGCCAGCAGTTTAGATTGGGAGGGTCGCGACTATGGCTACACCTTC.

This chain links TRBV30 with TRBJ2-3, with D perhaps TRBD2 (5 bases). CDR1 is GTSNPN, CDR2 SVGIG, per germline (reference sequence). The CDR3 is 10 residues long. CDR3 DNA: TGTTTTAGCGACACAGATACGCAGTATTTT. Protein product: CFSDTDTQYF.

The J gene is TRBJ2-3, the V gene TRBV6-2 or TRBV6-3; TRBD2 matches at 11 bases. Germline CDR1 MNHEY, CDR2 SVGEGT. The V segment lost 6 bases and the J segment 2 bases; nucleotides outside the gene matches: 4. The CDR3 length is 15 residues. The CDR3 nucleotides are TGTGCCAGCAGCCTGACTAGCGGGATCACAGATACGCAGTATTTT. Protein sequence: CASSLTSGITDTQYF.

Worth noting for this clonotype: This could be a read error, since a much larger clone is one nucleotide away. The CDR3 spells CAWSEGAPQETQYF. CDR3 sequence (DNA): TGTGCCTGGAGCGAGGGGGCCCCACAAGAGACCCAGTACTTC. The rearrangement links TRBV30 to TRBJ2-5; 7 bases agree with TRBD1. CDR1 and CDR2 from the germline V gene are GTSNPN and SVGIG (reference sequence). Trimming took 3 bases from V and 2 from J; bases not matched to a gene: 6. The CDR3 has 14 amino acids. Full variable domain (outside the CDR3, taken from reference TRBV30 and TRBJ2-5): SQTIHQWPATLVQPVGSPLSLECTVEGTSNPNLYWYRQAAGRGLQLLFYSVGIGQISSEVPQNLSASRPQDRQFILSSKKLLLSDSGFYLCAWSEGAPQETQYFGPGTRLLVL.

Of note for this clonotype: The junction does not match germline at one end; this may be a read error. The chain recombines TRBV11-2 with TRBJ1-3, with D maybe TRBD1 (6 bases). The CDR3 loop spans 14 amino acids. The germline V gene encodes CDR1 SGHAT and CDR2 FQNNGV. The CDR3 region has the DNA TGTGCCAGAAGCTTAGGGGGACCTGATAACACCATATATTTT. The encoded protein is CARSLGGPDNTIYF. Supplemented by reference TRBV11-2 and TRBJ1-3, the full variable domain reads EAGVAQSPRYKIIEKRQSVAFWCNPISGHATLYWYQQILGQGPKLLIQFQNNGVVDDSQLPKDRFSAERLKGVDSTLKIQPAKLEDSAVYLCARSLGGPDNTIYFGEGSWLTVV.

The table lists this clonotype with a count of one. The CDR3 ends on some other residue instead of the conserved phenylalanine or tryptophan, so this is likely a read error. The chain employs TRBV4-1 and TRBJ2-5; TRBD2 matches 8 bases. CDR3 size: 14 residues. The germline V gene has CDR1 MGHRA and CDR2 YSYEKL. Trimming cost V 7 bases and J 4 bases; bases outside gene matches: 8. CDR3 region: CASNLGTSGETQYL. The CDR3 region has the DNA TGCGCCAGCAACCTAGGTACTAGCGGAGAGACCCAGTACTTA.

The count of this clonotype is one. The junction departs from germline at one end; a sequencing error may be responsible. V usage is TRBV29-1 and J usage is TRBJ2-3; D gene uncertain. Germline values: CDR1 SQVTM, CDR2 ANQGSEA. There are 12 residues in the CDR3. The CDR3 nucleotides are TGCAGCCTAAGCTTCGGGTCAGATACGCAATATTTT. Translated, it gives CSLSFGSDTQYF.

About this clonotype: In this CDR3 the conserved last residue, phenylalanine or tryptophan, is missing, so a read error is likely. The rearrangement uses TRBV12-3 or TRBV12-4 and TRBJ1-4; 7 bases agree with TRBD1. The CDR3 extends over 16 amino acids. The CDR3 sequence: CASSLGQLATNEKLFY. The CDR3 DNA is TGTGCTAGCAGTCTGGGACAGCTTGCAACTAATGAAAAACTGTTTTAT.

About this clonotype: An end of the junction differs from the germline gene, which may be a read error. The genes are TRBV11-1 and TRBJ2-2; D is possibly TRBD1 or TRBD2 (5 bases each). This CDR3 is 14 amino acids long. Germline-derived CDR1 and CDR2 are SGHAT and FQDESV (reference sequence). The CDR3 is CASTRDGYTGELFF. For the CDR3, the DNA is TGTGCCAGCACCCGGGACGGGTACACCGGGGAGTTGTTTTTT.